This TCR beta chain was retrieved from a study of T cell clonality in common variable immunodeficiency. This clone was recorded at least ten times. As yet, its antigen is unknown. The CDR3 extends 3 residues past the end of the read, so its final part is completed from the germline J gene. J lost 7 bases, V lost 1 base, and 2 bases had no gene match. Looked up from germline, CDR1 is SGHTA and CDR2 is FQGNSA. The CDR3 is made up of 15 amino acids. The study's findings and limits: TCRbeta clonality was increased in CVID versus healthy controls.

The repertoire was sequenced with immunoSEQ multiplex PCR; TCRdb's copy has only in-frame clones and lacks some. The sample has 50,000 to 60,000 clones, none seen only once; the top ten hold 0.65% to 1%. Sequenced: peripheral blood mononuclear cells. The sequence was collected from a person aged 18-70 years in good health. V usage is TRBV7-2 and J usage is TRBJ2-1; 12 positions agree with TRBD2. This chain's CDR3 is CASSLGTSGANEQFF. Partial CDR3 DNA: TGTGCCAGCAGCTTAGGGACTAGCGGGGCAAATGAG. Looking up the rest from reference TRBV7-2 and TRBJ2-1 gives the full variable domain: GAGVSQSPSNKVTEKGKDVELRCDPISGHTALYWYRQSLGQGLEFLIYFQGNSAPDKSGLPSDRFSAERTGGSVSTLTIQRTQQEDSAVYLCASSLGTSGANEQFFGPGTRLTVL.